The T cell receptor beta chain under discussion was sequenced for a study of T cell repertoires in cytomegalovirus infection (dated by TCRdb to about 2019). For the wider study: Donor HLA type was relevant to the analysis, as public TCR beta signatures indicated carriage of CMV infection together with the matching HLA type.

As concerns this clonotype: Its specific antigen is unknown. The sample holds no much larger clone one base away, and base qualities are not on file.

Sequencing instrument: Illumina HiSeq 1500. The public reads were run again by TCRdb, first through fastp at Q25 and then through MiXCR, and only productive beta chains were kept. Each record represents a unique CDR3 protein, reported with the most common genes and DNA among its rows. A total of some 100,000 distinct CDR3 sequences appear in this sample, less than 25% of them only once. The ten largest account for 35% to 50% of the sample. Clipping removes 6 bases from V and 5 bases from J, with 7 as the unmatched junction base count. Via the germline V gene, CDR1 is ENHRY and CDR2 SYGVKD. The CDR3 contains 13 residues, cysteine and phenylalanine counted. Only the CDR3 DNA is retained, 39 bases long and in frame from the first base. Broader findings and caveats from the paper: Carriers of CMV infection plus the relevant HLA type were discriminated by the cumulative frequency of public TCR beta family members in the study cohort and in an independent roughly 350-donor cohort. The ex vivo response was dominated by HLA-C-restricted CMV-specific TCR beta clonotypes, and the single most frequent clonotype in two of eight donors was supplied by these HLA-C-restricted clonotypes.

Material: CD8+ T cells from PBMCs. The rearranged segments are TRBV10-3 and TRBJ2-7; 7 central nucleotides agree with TRBD1. This receptor was taken from a human donor in good health (CMV status not recorded). Some clones in this sample may be carry-over from other donors' samples. The base sequence is TGTGCCATCAGCCCCCCGGGACAGCACGAGCAGTACTTC. The encoded protein is CAISPPGQHEQYF.